This T cell receptor (beta chain) appears in the sequencing data of a study of identical twins. Study-level findings and limits: Conclusions were drawn cross-sectionally by statistical analysis, without following the same donors.

V was clipped by 0 bases and J by 0 bases; unmatched bases: 10. Germline CDR1 LGHNA, CDR2 YSLEER. The CDR3 loop spans 19 amino acids. This clonotype came up many times. The antigen remains undetermined. TCRdb reprocessed the 5' RACE reads with MiXCR, giving one entry per CDR3 protein. This table has a few hundred thousand distinct CDR3 sequences, roughly 7.1% appearing once. These records were also assigned to another study, of T cells expressing NK-cell markers. From that second work: Dominant NKG2C+ clonotypes made up about 1.0-7.5% of CD8+ T cells in six donors.

This receptor was obtained from a woman younger than 30 in good health. The chain couples TRBV4-3 to TRBJ2-5; TRBD2 aligns across 10 bases. Material for sequencing was CD8+ T cells sorted from blood. The DNA for the CDR3 is TGCGCCAGCAGCCAAGATCTTTTTCCGACTAGCGGGTACCAAGAGACCCAGTACTTC. As protein: CASSQDLFPTSGYQETQYF.